These 9 T cell receptor beta chains originate from one sample sequenced in a study of cytotoxic CD8 clonotypes in ibrutinib-treated CLL. The protocol was immunoSEQ multiplex PCR, while the TCRdb copy is restricted to in-frame clones and leaves out a portion. The sample yields roughly 76,000 clones, approximately 80% seen once. Sequenced here: PBMCs, sampled at disease progression, from a patient treated with ibrutinib. The receptors were sampled from a human donor with chronic lymphocytic leukemia.

The DNA of the CDR3 is TGTGCCAGCAGTATATTCGGGCGCCGCTATGGCTACACCTTC. Translation gives CASSIFGRRYGYTF. The rearrangement joins TRBV28 to TRBJ1-2; no firm D call. CDR1 MDHEN and CDR2 SYDVKM come from the germline V gene. The CDR3 has 14 amino acids. The V end was cut by 5 bases, the J end by 4 bases, with 14 bases between.

This CDR3 is CASSRGTGELFF. CDR3 sequence (DNA): TGTGCCAGCAGCAGGGGCACCGGGGAGCTGTTTTTT. The V call is TRBV13, the J call TRBJ2-2, with TRBD1 as a possible D gene (5 bases). V lost 5 bases, J lost 4 bases, and 5 bases lay in between. Germline-derived CDR1 and CDR2 are PRHDT and FYEKMQ (reference sequence). The CDR3 has 12 residues.

The chain combines TRBV7-9 with TRBJ2-5; D is undetermined. Germline loops: CDR1 SEHNR, CDR2 FQNEAQ (reference sequence). Trimming cost V 6 bases and J 1 base, with 12 bases left between them. The CDR3 has 14 residues. CDR3 region: CASRTGALQETQYF. The CDR3 DNA sequence: TGTGCCAGCAGGACCGGCGCCCTCCAAGAGACCCAGTACTTC.

The J gene is TRBJ2-1, the V gene TRBV5-1; D is undetermined. Trimming shortened V by 1 base and J by 2 bases, and 10 bases separated the two germline ends. Germline-derived CDR1 and CDR2 are SGHRS and YFSETQ. The CDR3 has 15 amino acids. This CDR3 reads CASSLSPGAYNEQFF. CDR3 bases: TGCGCCAGCAGCTTGTCACCAGGAGCCTACAATGAGCAGTTCTTC.

The CDR3 DNA reads TGTGCCAGCAGCTTGTACGAGGGATTGAACACTGAAGCTTTCTTT. This gives the protein CASSLYEGLNTEAFF. The chain employs TRBV5-6 and TRBJ1-1; no clear D. The germline V gene has CDR1 SGHDT and CDR2 YYEEEE. The germline V and J ends were trimmed by 1 base and 0 bases, with 10 bases remaining between them. The CDR3 length is 15 residues.

This clone was found a few times. The rearrangement uses TRBV19 and TRBJ1-3; D call uncertain. V shed 2 bases and J shed 0 bases, with 11 bases lying between them. The CDR3 has 16 amino acids. CDR1 and CDR2 (germline): LNHDA, SQIVND (reference sequence). CDR3 sequence reads: CASSIIGLSSGNTIYF. CDR3 sequence (DNA): TGTGCCAGTAGTATAATTGGGCTGAGCTCTGGAAACACCATATATTTT. The full variable domain, with the rest looked up from reference TRBV19 and TRBJ1-3, is DGGITQSPKYLFRKEGQNVTLSCEQNLNHDAMYWYRQDPGQGLRLIYYSQIVNDFQKGDIAEGYSVSREKKESFPLTVTSAQKNPTAFYLCASSIIGLSSGNTIYFGEGSWLTVV.

V usage is TRBV7-9 and J usage is TRBJ2-7, with D unclear. V was trimmed by 1 base and J by 5 bases, leaving 9 bases between them. This CDR3 spans 13 amino acids. Germline V gives CDR1 SEHNR, CDR2 FQNEAQ (reference sequence). This CDR3 reads CASSLVSSDEQYF. CDR3 bases: TGTGCCAGCAGCTTAGTTTCCAGCGACGAGCAGTACTTC.

This clone was detected once. The chain recombines TRBV7-9 with TRBJ2-7, with a weak D call TRBD2 (5 bases). Germline V gives CDR1 SEHNR, CDR2 FQNEAQ (reference sequence). The CDR3 covers 15 residues. V lost 1 base to trimming and J lost 2 bases, with 12 bases between them. The CDR3 DNA reads as TGTGCCAGCAGCTTAGAGGCGGGTGGGGCCTACGAGCAGTACTTC. It is translated as CASSLEAGGAYEQYF.

The rearrangement joins TRBV30 to TRBJ1-4; D is uncertain. The ends were cut back, 0 bases at V and 3 bases at J, with 5 bases in the middle. This CDR3 has 13 residues. Looked up from germline, CDR1 is GTSNPN and CDR2 is SVGIG (reference sequence). In nucleotides, the CDR3 is TGTGCCTGGAGTGTCCGGTCTAATGAAAAACTGTTTTTT. Translated, it gives CAWSVRSNEKLFF.